Listed below are T cell receptor beta chains from one sample, sequenced in a study of T cell responses to AZD1222 COVID-19 vaccine. Using immunoSEQ multiplex PCR, the repertoire was profiled, and TCRdb retains in-frame clones only, with some absent. The data contain 150,000 or so clones, roughly nine tenths of them singletons. The specimen was peripheral blood, collected on day 0 of AZD1222 vaccination. All receptors derive from an adult in good health. The CDR3 runs from the conserved cysteine through the conserved F or W. The order of the fields is CDR3 protein, CDR3 DNA, clone size, J gene, D gene, V gene. D genes are given only for firm matches. Clone sizes are given selectively: once, few, many, or a class where the clone is expanded.

CASSLVPQNTEAFF TGTGCCAGCAGCTTAGTGCCCCAGAACACTGAAGCTTTCTTT - TRBJ1-1 - TRBV7-8
CASSIGSGMTEAFF TGTGCCAGTAGTATAGGTTCGGGTATGACTGAAGCTTTCTTT - TRBJ1-1 - TRBV19
CASSIDIRGNQPQHF TGTGCCAGTAGTATAGATATTAGGGGAAATCAGCCCCAGCATTTT - TRBJ1-5 - TRBV19
CASSIQGRGYEQYF TGTGCCAGTAGTATTCAGGGTCGTGGGTACGAGCAGTACTTC - TRBJ2-7 - TRBV19
CASSYSTSGYTGELFF TGTGCCAGCAGTTACTCAACTAGCGGGTACACCGGGGAGCTGTTTTTT - TRBJ2-2 TRBD2 TRBV6-6
CASSLSRGNSPLHF TGCGCCAGCAGCTTGAGCAGGGGCAATTCACCCCTCCACTTT - TRBJ1-6 - TRBV5-1
CASSPPVRF TGTGCCAGTAGTCCCCCGGTCCGTTTT - TRBJ1-5 - TRBV19
CASSEWSENTEAFF TGTGCCAGCAGTGAATGGTCAGAGAACACTGAAGCTTTCTTT - TRBJ1-1 - TRBV6-1
CATSRATGDGYTF TGTGCCACCAGCAGAGCGACAGGAGATGGCTACACCTTC once TRBJ1-2 - TRBV15
CASSYGATDTQYF TGTGCCAGCAGTTACGGTGCCACAGATACGCAGTATTTT - TRBJ2-3 - TRBV6-6